This T cell receptor (beta chain) was recovered during a study of cytomegalovirus exposure and HLA in healthy donors. The CDR3 is 15 residues long. Germline values: CDR1 ENHRY, CDR2 SYGVKD. The trim removed 4 bases at V and 8 bases at J, leaving 8 bases unmatched. Here immunoSEQ multiplex PCR was the method, and the copy in TCRdb shows in-frame clones only, minus some. The repertoire has hundreds of thousands of clones, approximately 83% of them found once; the top ten carry roughly 1.2%. The origin of this receptor is a woman aged 25 to 45 in good health and CMV-seropositive. The V gene is TRBV10-3, the J gene TRBJ2-1, with 10 nucleotides matching TRBD2. What was sequenced was PBMCs. The CDR3, as DNA: TGTGCCATCAGTGGGACTAGCGGCCTCCAGGATGAGCAGTTCTTC. This translates into CAISGTSGLQDEQFF.